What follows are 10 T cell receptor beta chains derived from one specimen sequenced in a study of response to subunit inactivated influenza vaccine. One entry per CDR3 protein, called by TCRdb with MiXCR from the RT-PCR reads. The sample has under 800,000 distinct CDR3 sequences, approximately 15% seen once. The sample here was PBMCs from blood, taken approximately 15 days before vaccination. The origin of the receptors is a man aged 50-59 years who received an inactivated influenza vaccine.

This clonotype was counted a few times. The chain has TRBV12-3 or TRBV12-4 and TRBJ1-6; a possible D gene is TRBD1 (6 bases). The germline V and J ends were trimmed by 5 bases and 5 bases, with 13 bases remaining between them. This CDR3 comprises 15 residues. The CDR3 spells CASSAGAGDNSPLHF. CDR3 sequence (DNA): TGTGCCAGCAGTGCAGGGGCCGGGGATAATTCACCCCTCCACTTT.

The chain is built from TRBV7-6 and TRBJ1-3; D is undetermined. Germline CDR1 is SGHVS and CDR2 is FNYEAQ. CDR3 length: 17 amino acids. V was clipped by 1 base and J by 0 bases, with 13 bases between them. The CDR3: CASSLGRPESSGNTIYF. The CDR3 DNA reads TGTGCCAGCAGCTTAGGGCGCCCAGAGAGCTCTGGAAACACCATATATTTT.

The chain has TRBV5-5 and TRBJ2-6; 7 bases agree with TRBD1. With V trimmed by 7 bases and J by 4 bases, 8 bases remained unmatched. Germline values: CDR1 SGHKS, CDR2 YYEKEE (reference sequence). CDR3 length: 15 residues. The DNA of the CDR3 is TGTGCCAGCGGACGACAGGGCTCGGGGGCCAACGTCCTGACTTTC. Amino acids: CASGRQGSGANVLTF.

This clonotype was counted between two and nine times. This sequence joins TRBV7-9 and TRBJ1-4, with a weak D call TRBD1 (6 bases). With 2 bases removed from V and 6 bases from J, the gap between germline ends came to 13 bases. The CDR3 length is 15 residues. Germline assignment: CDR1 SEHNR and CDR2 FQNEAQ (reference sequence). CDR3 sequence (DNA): TGTGCCAGCAGCTTAACAGGGAAGAGATATGAAAAACTGTTTTTT. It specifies CASSLTGKRYEKLFF.

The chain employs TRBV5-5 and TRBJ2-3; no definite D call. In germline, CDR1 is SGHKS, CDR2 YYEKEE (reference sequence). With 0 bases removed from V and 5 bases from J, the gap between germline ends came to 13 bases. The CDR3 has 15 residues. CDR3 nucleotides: TGTGCCAGCAGCTTGGATGACCTCATCAAAGATACGCAGTATTTT. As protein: CASSLDDLIKDTQYF.

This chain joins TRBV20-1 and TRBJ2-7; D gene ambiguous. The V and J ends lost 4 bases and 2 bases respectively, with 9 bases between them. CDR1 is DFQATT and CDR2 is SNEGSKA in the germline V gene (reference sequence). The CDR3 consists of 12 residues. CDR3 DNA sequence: TGCAGTGCTACCAGAGCAGCCTACGAGCAGTACTTC. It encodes CSATRAAYEQYF.

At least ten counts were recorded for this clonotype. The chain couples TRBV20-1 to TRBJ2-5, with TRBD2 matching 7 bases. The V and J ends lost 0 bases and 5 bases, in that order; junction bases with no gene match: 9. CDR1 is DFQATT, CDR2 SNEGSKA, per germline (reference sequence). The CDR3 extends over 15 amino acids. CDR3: CSARDIGAGRETQYF. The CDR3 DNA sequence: TGCAGTGCTAGAGATATTGGAGCCGGGAGGGAGACCCAGTACTTC.

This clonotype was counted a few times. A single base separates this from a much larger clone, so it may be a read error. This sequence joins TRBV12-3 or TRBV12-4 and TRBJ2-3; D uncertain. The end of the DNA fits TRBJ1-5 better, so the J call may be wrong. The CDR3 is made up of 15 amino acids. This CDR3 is CASAERPDFTDTQHF. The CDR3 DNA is TGTGCCAGCGCCGAGCGGCCCGACTTCACAGATACGCAGCATTTT.

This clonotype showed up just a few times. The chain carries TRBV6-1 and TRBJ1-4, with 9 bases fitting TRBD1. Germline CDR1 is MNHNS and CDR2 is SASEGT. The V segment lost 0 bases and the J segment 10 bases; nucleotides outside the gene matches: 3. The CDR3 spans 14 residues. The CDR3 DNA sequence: TGTGCCAGCAGTGAAGCGGGACAGGGCGGAAAACTGTTTTTT. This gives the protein CASSEAGQGGKLFF.

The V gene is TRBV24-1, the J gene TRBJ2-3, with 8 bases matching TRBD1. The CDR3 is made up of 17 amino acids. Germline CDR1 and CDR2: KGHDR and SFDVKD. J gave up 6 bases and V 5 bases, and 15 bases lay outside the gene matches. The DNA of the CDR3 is TGTGCCACCAGTGTCTCCAGGGGACAGGCAAATGCTGATACGCAGTATTTT. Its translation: CATSVSRGQANADTQYF.